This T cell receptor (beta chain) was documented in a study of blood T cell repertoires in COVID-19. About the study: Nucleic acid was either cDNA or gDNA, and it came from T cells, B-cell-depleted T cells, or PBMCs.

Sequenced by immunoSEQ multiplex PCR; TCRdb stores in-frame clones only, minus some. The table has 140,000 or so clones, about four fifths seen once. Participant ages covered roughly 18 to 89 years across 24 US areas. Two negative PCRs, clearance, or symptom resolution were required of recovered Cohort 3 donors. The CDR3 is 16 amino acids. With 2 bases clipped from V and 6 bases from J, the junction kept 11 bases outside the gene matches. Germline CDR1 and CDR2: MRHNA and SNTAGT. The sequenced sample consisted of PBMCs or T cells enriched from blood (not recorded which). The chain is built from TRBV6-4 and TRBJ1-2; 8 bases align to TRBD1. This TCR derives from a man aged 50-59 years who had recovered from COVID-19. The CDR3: CASSDDPTGGRDGYTF. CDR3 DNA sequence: TGTGCCAGCAGTGACGACCCCACAGGGGGTAGGGATGGCTACACCTTC.